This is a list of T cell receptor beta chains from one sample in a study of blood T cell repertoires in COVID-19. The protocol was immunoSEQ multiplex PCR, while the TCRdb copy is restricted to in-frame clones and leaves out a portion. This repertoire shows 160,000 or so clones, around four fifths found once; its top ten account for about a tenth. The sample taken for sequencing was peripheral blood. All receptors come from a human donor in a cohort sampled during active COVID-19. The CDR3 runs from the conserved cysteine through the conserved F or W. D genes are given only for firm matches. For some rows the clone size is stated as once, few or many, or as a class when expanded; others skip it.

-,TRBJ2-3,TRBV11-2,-,CASSLDTTSTDTQYF,TGTGCCAGCAGCTTGGACACTACTAGCACAGATACGCAGTATTTT
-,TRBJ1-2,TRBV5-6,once,CASSFRGREGYTF,TGTGCCAGCAGCTTCCGGGGTAGGGAAGGCTACACCTTC
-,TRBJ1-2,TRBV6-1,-,CASSEARTSNGDYGYTF,TGTGCCAGCAGTGAAGCGCGGACGTCAAACGGGGACTATGGCTACACCTTC
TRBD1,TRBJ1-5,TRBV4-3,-,CASSQDTGGQPQHF,TGCGCCAGCAGCCAAGATACAGGGGGTCAGCCCCAGCATTTT
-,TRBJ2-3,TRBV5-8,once,CASSLMGQADTQYF,TGTGCCAGCAGCTTGATGGGGCAGGCAGATACGCAGTATTTT
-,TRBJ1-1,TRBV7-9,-,CASSLPNTNTEAFF,TGTGCCAGCAGCTTACCCAACACGAACACTGAAGCTTTCTTT
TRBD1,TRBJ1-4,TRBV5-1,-,CASSPGQGSQEKLFF,TGCGCCAGCAGCCCCGGACAGGGCAGTCAAGAAAAACTGTTTTTT
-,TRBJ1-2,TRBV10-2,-,CASRGAAYYGYTF,TGCGCCAGCAGGGGGGCAGCCTATTATGGCTACACCTTC
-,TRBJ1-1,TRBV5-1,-,CASSLDDRRGEAFF,TGCGCCAGCAGCTTGGACGATCGACGGGGTGAAGCTTTCTTT
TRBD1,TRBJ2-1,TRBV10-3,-,CAISGQGGTYNEQFF,TGTGCCATCAGCGGACAGGGGGGTACCTACAATGAGCAGTTCTTC
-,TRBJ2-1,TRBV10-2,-,CASSGGNEQFF,TGCGCCAGCAGTGGAGGCAATGAGCAGTTCTTC
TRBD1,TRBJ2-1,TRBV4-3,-,CASSQDLGQGNEQFF,TGCGCCAGCAGCCAAGATTTGGGACAGGGCAATGAGCAGTTCTTC
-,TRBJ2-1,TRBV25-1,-,CASSEYGAEDEQFF,TGTGCCAGCAGTGAATACGGAGCGGAAGATGAGCAGTTCTTC
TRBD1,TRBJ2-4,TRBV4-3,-,CASSQEGTGGDIQYF,TGCGCCAGCAGCCAAGAGGGGACAGGGGGAGACATTCAGTACTTC
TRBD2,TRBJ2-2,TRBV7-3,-,CASSQLAGGGELFF,TGTGCCAGCAGCCAACTAGCGGGTGGCGGGGAGCTGTTTTTT
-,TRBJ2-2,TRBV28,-,CASSLVGPGELFF,TGTGCCAGCAGTTTAGTTGGCCCCGGGGAGCTGTTTTTT
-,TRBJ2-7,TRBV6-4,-,CASKSRCPLIYEQYF,TGTGCCAGCAAATCCAGGTGCCCTCTAATTTACGAGCAGTACTTC
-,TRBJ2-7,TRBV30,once,CAWSGAGSYEQYF,TGTGCCTGGAGTGGTGCAGGTTCCTACGAGCAGTACTTC
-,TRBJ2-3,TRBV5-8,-,CASSLSGFADTQYF,TGTGCCAGCAGCTTGTCCGGGTTCGCAGATACGCAGTATTTT
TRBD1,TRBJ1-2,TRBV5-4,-,CASSLEGTGGLSGYTF,TGTGCCAGCAGCTTGGAGGGGACAGGGGGCTTGAGTGGCTACACCTTC
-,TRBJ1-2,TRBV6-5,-,CASGRLGGGAYGYTF,TGTGCCAGCGGCCGGTTGGGGGGGGGCGCTTATGGCTACACCTTC
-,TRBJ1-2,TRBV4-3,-,CASSQEVANYGYTF,TGCGCCAGCAGCCAAGAGGTAGCTAACTATGGCTACACCTTC
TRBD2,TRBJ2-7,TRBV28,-,CASSPSGLAGEGYEQYF,TGTGCCAGCAGTCCGAGTGGGTTAGCGGGGGAAGGGTACGAGCAGTACTTC
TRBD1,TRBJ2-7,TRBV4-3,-,CASSPGQGAFDEQYF,TGCGCCAGCAGCCCAGGACAGGGGGCGTTCGACGAGCAGTACTTC
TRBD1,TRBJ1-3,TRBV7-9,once,CASSLGFGDSVLSGNTIYF,TGTGCCAGCAGCCTAGGATTCGGGGACAGCGTTCTCTCTGGAAACACCATATATTTT
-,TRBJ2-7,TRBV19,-,CASSIKHSNYEQYF,TGTGCCAGTAGTATTAAGCACAGCAACTACGAGCAGTACTTC
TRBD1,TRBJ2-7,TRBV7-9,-,CASSLGDRGQGYEQYF,TGTGCCAGCAGCTTAGGAGACAGGGGTCAGGGCTACGAGCAGTACTTC
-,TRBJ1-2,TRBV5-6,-,CASSLLFPERMGYTF,TGTGCCAGCAGCTTGCTATTCCCAGAGCGTATGGGCTACACCTTC
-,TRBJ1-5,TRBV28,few,CASSPPGVSGQPQHF,TGTGCCAGCAGTCCCCCGGGGGTTTCGGGTCAGCCCCAGCATTTT
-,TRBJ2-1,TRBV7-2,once,CASSPQQGTFNEQFF,TGTGCCAGCAGCCCACAACAGGGTACTTTCAATGAGCAGTTCTTC
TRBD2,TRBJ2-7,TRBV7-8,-,CASSLALAGASYEQYF,TGTGCCAGCAGCTTAGCGCTAGCGGGAGCATCCTACGAGCAGTACTTC
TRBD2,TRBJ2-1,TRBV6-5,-,CASSYGGVEQFF,TGTGCCAGCAGTTATGGGGGGGTTGAGCAGTTCTTC
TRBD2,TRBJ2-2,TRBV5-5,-,CASSLSPAGVTGELFF,TGTGCCAGCAGCTTGTCTCCAGCGGGAGTCACCGGGGAGCTGTTTTTT
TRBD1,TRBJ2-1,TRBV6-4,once,CASSEEGQGWNEQFF,TGTGCCAGCAGTGAAGAGGGACAGGGATGGAATGAGCAGTTCTTC
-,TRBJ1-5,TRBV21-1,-,CASSSNRVERDQPQHF,TGTGCCAGCAGCTCTAACAGGGTCGAGCGCGATCAGCCCCAGCATTTT
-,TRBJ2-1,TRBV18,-,CASSQDSFGEQFF,TGTGCCAGCTCACAGGACTCTTTCGGTGAGCAGTTCTTC
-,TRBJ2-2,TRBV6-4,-,CASTALWTGELFF,TGTGCCAGCACCGCACTATGGACCGGGGAGCTGTTTTTT
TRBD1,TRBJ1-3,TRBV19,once,CASSLQGADGNTIYF,TGTGCCAGTAGTCTGCAGGGGGCGGATGGAAACACCATATATTTT